What follows is one T cell receptor (beta chain) and its context. CDR3 size: 12 residues. V was pared by 5 bases and J by 5 bases, with 9 bases between. Germline CDR1 and CDR2: SEHNR and FQNEAQ (reference sequence). This sample is part of a study of blood T cell repertoires in COVID-19. Study context: The cDNA or gDNA used as material had been derived from T cells, B-cell-depleted T cells, or PBMCs.

Study processing details: Amplification of reference gene primers provided the estimated nucleated cell counts. Data came from immunoSEQ multiplex PCR; TCRdb stores just in-frame clones and leaves some out. V, J and clone size are taken as reported in that table, and D and trimming were inferred from the DNA itself. The table has about 140,000 clones, 60% to 85% seen once; the top ten hold over 15%. This TCR came from a man aged 45-65 years with acute or convalescent COVID-19. What was sequenced was peripheral blood. The chain links TRBV7-9 to TRBJ1-2, with D uncertain. CDR3 in amino acids: CASSEFEYGYTF. DNA for the CDR3: TGTGCCAGCAGCGAGTTCGAGTATGGCTACACCTTC.